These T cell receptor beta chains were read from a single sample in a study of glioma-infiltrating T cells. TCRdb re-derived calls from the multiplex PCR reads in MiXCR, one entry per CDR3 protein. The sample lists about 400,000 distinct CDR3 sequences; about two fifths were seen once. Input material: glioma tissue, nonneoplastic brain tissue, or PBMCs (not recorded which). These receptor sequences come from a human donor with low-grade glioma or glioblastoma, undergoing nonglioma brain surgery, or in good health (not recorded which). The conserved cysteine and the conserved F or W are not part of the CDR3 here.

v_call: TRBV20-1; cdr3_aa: SAEDGGRAMYEQY
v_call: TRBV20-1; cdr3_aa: SASHPVLAGDEQY
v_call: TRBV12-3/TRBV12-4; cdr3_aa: ASSWGEYEQY
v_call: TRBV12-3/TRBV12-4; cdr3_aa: ASSLMVGPNEQF
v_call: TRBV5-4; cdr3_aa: ASSLLTGDVGEQF
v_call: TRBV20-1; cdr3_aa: SASGQVGNTIY
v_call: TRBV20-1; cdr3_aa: SAHDRDSPWPYNELF
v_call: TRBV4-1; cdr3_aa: ASSQFWDSYEQY
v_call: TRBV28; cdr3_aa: ASSAGGDTKAF
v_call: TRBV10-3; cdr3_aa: AISPTSGTGFETQY
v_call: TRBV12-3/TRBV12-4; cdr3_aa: ASSTQVFTEAF
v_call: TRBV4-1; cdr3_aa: ASSRDPDHGTATNEKLF
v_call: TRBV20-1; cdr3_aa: SDRPWDQETQY
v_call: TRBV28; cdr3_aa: ASSLRSPAGQGTQY
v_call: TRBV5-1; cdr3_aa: ASSLGLADAYEQY
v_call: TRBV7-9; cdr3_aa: ATKNGTSDTYNEQF
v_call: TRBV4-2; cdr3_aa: ASSQALVHYEQY
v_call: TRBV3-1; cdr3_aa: ASSQDRDWRSTDTQY
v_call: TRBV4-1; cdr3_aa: AGAQREGREQY
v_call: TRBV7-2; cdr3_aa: ASSFRTGAYEQY
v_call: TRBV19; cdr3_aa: ASSIVTGPRGIIRGQPQH
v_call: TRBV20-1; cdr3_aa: SALLTGADSNQPQH
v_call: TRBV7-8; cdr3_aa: ASSLAPPDVGDGYT
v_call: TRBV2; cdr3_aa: ATTGTGGGTEAF
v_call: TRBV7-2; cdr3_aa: ASSLTGRRVVSD
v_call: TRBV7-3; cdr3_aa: ASSLVAGGDNEQF
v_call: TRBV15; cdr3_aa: ATSDEVGVYGANVLT
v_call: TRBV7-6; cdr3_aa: ASSPRTGGNEQF
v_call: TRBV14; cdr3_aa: ASSRIVGLGTGELF
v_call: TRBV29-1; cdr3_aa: SVDRENESYNEQF
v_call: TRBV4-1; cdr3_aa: ASSQETGGTSTDTQY
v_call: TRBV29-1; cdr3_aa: SVAPGPLYEQY
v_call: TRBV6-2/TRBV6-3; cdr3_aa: ASSPGFDEQF
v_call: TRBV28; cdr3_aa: ASWSLVSGANVLT
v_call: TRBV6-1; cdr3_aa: ASSQGDLYTDTQY
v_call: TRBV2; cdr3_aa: ASSRDRPDEQF
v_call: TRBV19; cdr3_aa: ASSLIWTSVETQY